This entry concerns a single T cell receptor beta chain. Its specificity is not known. TCRdb reprocessed the multiplex PCR reads with MiXCR, giving one entry per CDR3 protein. The sample consists of more than 10,000 distinct CDR3 sequences, around 70% of them appearing once. The germline CDR1 and CDR2 sequences are DFQATT and SNEGSKA (reference sequence). The CDR3 length is 12 residues. After removal of 3 bases from V and 8 bases from J, the junction contained 3 bases not matched to a gene. The data belong to a study of breast tumors, draining lymph nodes, adjacent tissues. Findings and limits, study-wide: Compared with basal-like, luminal-like tumors shared significantly more repertoire with nontumor tissue. Most tumor T cells seemingly derive from lymph node, then expand in tumor. Compared with lymph nodes, tumors were less diverse; compared with nontumor tissue, more. Tumor T cell lymph node origin was a supported hypothesis, not proven.

The J gene is TRBJ1-4, the V gene TRBV20-1; 7 bases fit TRBD1. Sequencing input: tumor-adjacent breast tissue. The sequence came from a female donor with breast cancer. Some clones in this sample may be carry-over from other donors' samples. This CDR3 reads CSASRGWEKLFF. CDR3 coding DNA: TGCAGTGCTAGCAGGGGGTGGGAAAAACTGTTTTTT.